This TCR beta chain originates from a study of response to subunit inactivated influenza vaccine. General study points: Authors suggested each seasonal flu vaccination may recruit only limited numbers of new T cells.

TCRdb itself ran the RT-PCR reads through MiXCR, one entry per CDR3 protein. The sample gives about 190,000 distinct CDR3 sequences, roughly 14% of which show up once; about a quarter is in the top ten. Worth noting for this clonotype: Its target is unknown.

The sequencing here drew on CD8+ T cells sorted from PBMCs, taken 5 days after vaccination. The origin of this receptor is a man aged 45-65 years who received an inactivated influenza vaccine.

CDR3 bases: TGCAGTGCTAGAGTAAGGGGGCAAGGCTACGAGCAGTACTTC. Amino acid sequence: CSARVRGQGYEQYF. The rearrangement joins TRBV20-1 to TRBJ2-7; 7 bases map to TRBD1. The CDR3 is 14 residues long. V was clipped by 1 base and J by 3 bases; unmatched bases: 6. Germline CDR1 reads DFQATT; CDR2 reads SNEGSKA (reference sequence).